The next 4 T cell receptor beta chains were all read from a single sample in a study of a mutant IDH1 vaccine in newly diagnosed glioma (dated by TCRdb to the early 2020s). The meaning of the sample's time point label: week 11, during vaccination. Each vaccine dose was 300 ug of a 20-mer mutant IDH1 peptide in Montanide, given subcutaneously with topical imiquimod. These TCRs are of unknown antigen specificity. Library preparation used the immunoSEQ multiplex PCR assay. TCRdb took over this immuneACCESS table, retaining in-frame rearrangements with V and J assigned. Such tables are incomplete; in checked studies, under half of the missing clones stem from an unresolved V gene, and the remainder is unexplained. Recorded for this sample are over 55,000 clones; around 91% of them occurred a single time. The ten largest clones take up under 2% of the sample. The sample was PBMCs, taken from a glioma patient whose treatment included an IDH1 peptide vaccine. The receptors originated from a man between 40 and 49 years old with glioma.

The chain recombines TRBV6-1 with TRBJ2-5; D uncertain. Trimming removed 6 bases from V and 10 bases from J, with 9 bases in between. This CDR3 region has 10 residues. Germline V gives CDR1 MNHNS, CDR2 SASEGT. CDR3 coding DNA: TGTGCCAGCAGCGAGTGGGGCCAGTACTTC. Its translation is CASSEWGQYF.

The rearrangement joins TRBV5-4 to TRBJ2-1; 9 bases agree with TRBD2. This CDR3 is 17 amino acids long. The V segment lost 3 bases and the J segment 10 bases; nucleotides outside the gene matches: 17. Germline V lookup: CDR1 SGHNT, CDR2 YYREEE (reference sequence). The CDR3 reads CASSSNPGLAPGEEQFF. For the CDR3, the DNA is TGTGCCAGCAGCTCAAACCCGGGACTAGCCCCAGGCGAGGAGCAGTTCTTC. The full variable domain, with the rest looked up from reference TRBV5-4 and TRBJ2-1, is ETGVTQSPTHLIKTRGQQVTLRCSSQSGHNTVSWYQQALGQGPQFIFQYYREEENGRGNFPPRFSGLQFPNYSSELNVNALELDDSALYLCASSSNPGLAPGEEQFFGPGTRLTVL.

This chain's CDR3 is CASSIQHTGRNQPQHF. CDR3 bases: TGTGCCAGTAGTATCCAGCACACGGGGAGAAATCAGCCCCAGCATTTT. The rearrangement joins TRBV19 to TRBJ1-5; unclear D gene. The ends were cut back, 3 bases at V and 4 bases at J, with 16 bases in the middle. CDR1 is LNHDA and CDR2 is SQIVND in the germline V gene (reference sequence). There are 16 residues in the CDR3.

The CDR3 reads CASSQPRDGAQYF. The CDR3 coding sequence is TGCGCCAGCAGCCAGCCCAGGGACGGCGCGCAGTATTTT. The chain links TRBV4-3 to TRBJ2-3; possibly TRBD1 or TRBD2 for D (5 bases each). Germline CDR1 is LGHNA and CDR2 is YSLEER. The length of the CDR3 is 13 residues. Trimming cost V 3 bases and J 10 bases, with 14 bases left between them.